Sequencing of this TCR beta chain was carried out in a study of CD4 T cells in relation to SARS-CoV-2 and coronaviruses (dated by TCRdb to about 2021). Context from the whole study: In the ViraFEST assay, PBMCs were cultured with antigen for roughly ten days, after which TCR beta CDR3s were sequenced to identify antigen-specific clonal expansions. At the level of individual TCR clonotypes, the study measured memory CD4+ T cell crossreactivity between SARS-CoV-2 spike protein and common cold coronavirus spike proteins. Shared crossreactive spike epitopes were mapped to their HLA restriction using patient-derived lymphoblastoid cell lines. For other donors in the study, expansion assays were sequenced with a different, Illumina-based TCR-beta assay. The Adaptive Biotechnologies TCR-sequencing kit was used to sequence samples from three pre-COVID donors and the naive versus memory experiments, while other data came from Illumina-based sequencing. The negative reference condition was either a culture with an HIV-1 Nef peptide pool or a culture with no peptide. The paper's findings and limits, for the study overall: Since the crossreactivity analysis centred on spike protein, crossreactivity against other viral proteins was not assessed. Because no donor provided both pre-pandemic and post-infection samples, tracing the source of pre-existing responses was limited. The study was limited by small numbers of patients and tested TCRs. Around two thirds of donors had memory CD4+ clonotypes that crossrecognized SARS-CoV-2 and at least one common cold coronavirus spike. Compared with monoreactive clones, crossreactive clones had significantly weaker SARS-CoV-2-driven expansion, a result consistent with antigenic imprinting.

Comment on this clone: Its antigen remains undetermined. Base qualities are not provided; no much larger clone lies one nucleotide away.

The method behind the library was the immunoSEQ multiplex PCR assay. The published analysis was carried out like this. During preprocessing, nonproductive sequences were removed, as were CDR3s that did not start with C, did not end with F or W, or were shorter than 7 amino acids. Antigen-specific clonotypes were called with the MANAFEST web app, based on expansion relative to reference and other culture wells. A clone was considered positive if significant expansion relative to the reference culture was observed in 2 of 3 replicate wells at an FDR below 0.05. To be called positive, a clone also had to show significant expansion compared with every other tandem well and an odds ratio greater than 5. After three terminal residues were trimmed from each end, CDR3 homology was quantified as pairwise Levenshtein distance using the stringdist R package. TCRdb stores this immuneACCESS table with in-frame sequences only. Part of the clones is absent; in the studies checked, under half of the shortfall reflects unresolved V genes, and no reason is known for the rest. The V and J calls and the clone size are those of that table, but D and trimming were determined from the DNA. The sample records some 29,000 clones, about 70% of which are singletons. The ten largest account for about a sixth of the sample.

CD4+ T cells from unexposed donors were collected before the COVID-19 pandemic (2011-2018). The EasySep CD4+ T cell isolation kit was used to isolate CD4+ T cells once the cultures had run for nine to eleven days. As cell numbers permitted, CD4+ T cells from unexposed donors were tested for reactivity to SARS-CoV-2 S and N and to four common cold coronavirus spike pools. Two million PBMCs per well were cultured in IMDM with about 4.9% human AB serum and 7.5 to 10 IU/ml IL-2. Half of the culture medium was replaced with fresh IL-2-containing medium on days 3 and 7. Each peptide culture condition was generally run in triplicate replicate wells. Leukapheresis product for the unexposed donors was purchased commercially. Ficoll-Paque PLUS gradient centrifugation was used to isolate PBMCs from leukapheresis product or whole blood. PBMCs were either used fresh in the expansion assay or cryopreserved at -140 degrees C. The QIAamp Micro DNA Kit was used to extract genomic DNA from the CD4+ T cells.

From the cysteine up to the phenylalanine, the CDR3 has a length of 13 residues. The kept DNA is CDR3 alone, 39 bases in frame from the first base. The CDR1 and CDR2 encoded by the germline V gene are SGHRS and YFSETQ. V is cut by 0 bases and J by 9 bases, and the space between the germline ends is 10 bases. The receptor chain draws on TRBV5-1 and TRBJ2-1, with TRBD1 tentatively as D gene (6 bases match). The TCR comes from a human donor in good health. The specimen sequenced was CD4+ T cells from PBMCs, cultured in vitro. For the CDR3, the sequence is CASSLDRDGEQFF. In nucleotides, the sequence is TGCGCCAGCAGCTTGGACAGGGATGGTGAGCAGTTCTTC.